One and the same sample provided the 8 T cell receptor beta chains below, sequenced in a study of blood T cell repertoires in COVID-19. The data were produced by immunoSEQ multiplex PCR, yet TCRdb's version contains in-frame clones alone and is incomplete. This sample yields roughly 70,000 clones, of which over 70% are seen a single time; 15% to 20% belongs to the top ten. The sample consisted of peripheral blood. Receptors originate from a man aged 70-80 years who had recovered from COVID-19.

CDR3 bases: TGTGCCAGCTCACCCGAGGACTCCAGATCCTACGAGCAGTACTTC. Residues: CASSPEDSRSYEQYF. This chain connects TRBV18 to TRBJ2-7, with a tentative D call TRBD2 (5 bases). This CDR3 is built from 15 residues. Germline V gene sequence: CDR1 KGHSH, CDR2 LQKENI. Deletions cut 3 bases from V and 1 base from J, with 13 bases between.

This clone was seen once. The genes are TRBV2 and TRBJ1-1, with 7 bases identical to TRBD1. The germline CDR1 and CDR2 sequences are SNHLY and FYNNEI. The ends lost 3 bases at V and 9 bases at J; junction bases unmatched: 13. The CDR3 is made up of 15 amino acids. CDR3 coding DNA: TGTGCCAGCAGTGAGAGGGGCGGACAGGTAGGAAAAGCTTTCTTT. Translation: CASSERGGQVGKAFF.

This clone was picked up one time. The V call is TRBV4-3, the J call TRBJ2-2; 7 bases are a match to TRBD2. CDR3 size: 16 residues. Germline CDR1 is LGHNA and CDR2 is YSLEER. The V segment lost 4 bases and the J segment 7 bases; nucleotides outside the gene matches: 12. CDR3 residues: CASSRVQRDEIGELFF. The CDR3, as DNA: TGCGCCAGCAGCCGAGTGCAGCGGGACGAAATCGGGGAGCTGTTTTTT.

The rearrangement uses TRBV4-3 and TRBJ2-3; 9 bases line up with TRBD2. The V gene end was trimmed by 2 bases and the J gene end by 0 bases; junction bases not matched to a gene: 6. CDR1 and CDR2 from the germline V gene are LGHNA and YSLEER. The CDR3 has 17 residues. In DNA form, the CDR3 reads TGCGCCAGCAGCCAATTGGCTAGCGGGGCTAGCACAGATACGCAGTATTTT. Protein sequence: CASSQLASGASTDTQYF.

V gene TRBV6-2 or TRBV6-3 combines with J gene TRBJ1-5; 10 positions match TRBD1. The CDR3 extends over 13 amino acids. Trimming removed 5 bases from V and 7 bases from J; junction bases left unmatched: 2. Germline V gene lookup returns CDR1 MNHEY and CDR2 SVGEGT. The CDR3 coding sequence is TGTGCCAGCAGTGGGACAGGGGAGCAGCCCCAGCATTTT. It is translated as CASSGTGEQPQHF.

The chain uses TRBV12-3 or TRBV12-4 and TRBJ2-1; D is undetermined. Trimming took 7 bases from V and 8 from J, leaving 9 bases between them. The CDR3 has 11 amino acids. This CDR3 is CASTPGYEQFF. The CDR3 bases are TGTGCCAGCACCCCCGGGTATGAGCAGTTCTTC.

The chain couples TRBV19 to TRBJ2-7; no definite D call. This CDR3 has 15 residues. Trimming left V 5 bases short and J 4 bases short, with 18 bases between. In germline, CDR1 is LNHDA, CDR2 SQIVND (reference sequence). The CDR3 DNA follows: TGTGCCAGTAGTTCACAACGTGATGTGATTTACGAGCAGTACTTC. It specifies CASSSQRDVIYEQYF.

In this sample, this clone turned up once. In the same sample, other DNA sequences code for this CDR3. The rearrangement joins TRBV19 to TRBJ1-2; 10 bases agree with TRBD1. With V trimmed by 3 bases and J by 2 bases, 3 bases remained unmatched. From germline, CDR1 is LNHDA and CDR2 SQIVND (reference sequence). The CDR3 is made up of 15 amino acids. CDR3 DNA: TGTGCCAGTAGTATCGCGACAGGGGGCAACTATGGCTACACCTTC. Protein: CASSIATGGNYGYTF.